Below are 22 T cell receptor beta chains sequenced from a single sample in a study of blood T cells in healthy people across ages. Combining a sample-barcoded 5' primer with a J-beta primer mix, a second PCR ran for about 7 to 11 cycles. Using its own MiXCR run on the 5' RACE reads, TCRdb lists one record per CDR3 protein. The sample yields roughly 1.7 million distinct CDR3 sequences, approximately 32% seen once. Sequenced: blood. These receptors all stem from a woman aged 25 to 39 in good health.

The V gene is TRBV15, the J gene TRBJ1-2; 7 bases fit TRBD1. CDR3 length equals 14 residues. Germline values: CDR1 LNHNV, CDR2 YYDKDF (reference sequence). The J segment lost 5 bases and the V segment lost 6 bases, leaving 9 bases of the junction unmatched. The CDR3 DNA is TGTGCCACCAGTACCACCGGGACAGCTTATGGCTACACCTTC. Encoded protein: CATSTTGTAYGYTF.

This chain connects TRBV3-1 to TRBJ2-1; D not certain. CDR3 size: 14 residues. Germline V CDR1 and CDR2: LGHDT, YNNKEL (reference sequence). V was pared by 3 bases and J by 11 bases, with 17 bases between. CDR3 loop: CASSQDRTKGKQFF. CDR3 bases: TGTGCCAGCAGCCAGGATCGGACCAAAGGCAAGCAGTTCTTC.

The chain links TRBV5-1 to TRBJ2-1; tentative D call: TRBD2 (6 bases). Trimming cost V 3 bases and J 2 bases, with 12 bases left between them. The V gene's germline CDR1 is SGHRS and CDR2 YFSETQ. The CDR3 consists of 15 residues. The CDR3 DNA reads as TGCGCCAGCAGCTCGGGGGAGAGCCCCTACAATGAGCAGTTCTTC. The encoded protein is CASSSGESPYNEQFF.

The chain employs TRBV7-6 and TRBJ2-3; D unresolved. V was trimmed by 5 bases and J by 0 bases, leaving 12 bases between them. The germline V gene has CDR1 SGHVS and CDR2 FNYEAQ. CDR3 length: 15 amino acids. The CDR3 DNA follows: TGTGCCAGCAGCCCGCCGACGACTAGCACAGATACGCAGTATTTT. Translation: CASSPPTTSTDTQYF.

Points on this clonotype: The CDR3 end shows no conserved phenylalanine or tryptophan, and so a read error is likely. The V gene is TRBV4-1, the J gene TRBJ2-5, with 13 bases that match TRBD2. The CDR3 covers 18 residues. Germline assignment: CDR1 MGHRA and CDR2 YSYEKL. J was trimmed by 2 bases and V by 4 bases; bases with no gene match: 10. For the CDR3, the DNA is TGCGCCAGCAGCCTCATGACTAGCGGGGGGCCCTTTCAAGAGACCCAGTACTCC. Amino acids: CASSLMTSGGPFQETQYS.

This clonotype was observed many times. The chain recombines TRBV7-9 with TRBJ2-7; no firm D call. Germline CDR1 SEHNR, CDR2 FQNEAQ (reference sequence). This CDR3 is 18 amino acids long. Trimming shortened V by 4 bases and J by 2 bases, and 24 bases separated the two germline ends. CDR3 residues: CASSSKPGFKDKAYEQYF. CDR3 DNA: TGTGCCAGCAGCTCGAAACCTGGGTTCAAAGACAAAGCCTACGAGCAGTACTTC.

This clonotype appeared once. The chain is built from TRBV2 and TRBJ2-1; D remains ambiguous. The germline CDR1 and CDR2 sequences are SNHLY and FYNNEI. This CDR3 spans 10 amino acids. V gave up 11 bases and J gave up 3 bases, with 5 bases separating them. The CDR3 loop is CAYGYNEQFF. The CDR3 coding sequence is TGTGCCTACGGCTACAATGAGCAGTTCTTC.

To note about this clonotype: A much larger clone differs from this one at a single base, so this may be a read error. V gene TRBV29-1 combines with J gene TRBJ2-7; a weak D match, TRBD2 (5 bases). CDR1 and CDR2 from the germline V gene are SQVTM and ANQGSEA. The CDR3 extends over 12 amino acids. In nucleotides, the CDR3 is TGCAGCGGTGAAGAGGGAACCTACGAGCAGTACTTC. Amino acid sequence: CSGEEGTYEQYF.

This clonotype has more than one count but fewer than ten. The V gene is TRBV5-1, the J gene TRBJ2-1; D is undetermined. CDR3 length: 17 residues. Germline-derived CDR1 and CDR2 are SGHRS and YFSETQ. V was trimmed by 3 bases and J by 7 bases, leaving 23 bases between them. The CDR3 loop is CASSSPIDKGSVNEQFF. The CDR3, as DNA: TGCGCCAGCAGCTCCCCCATCGATAAGGGTTCGGTTAATGAGCAGTTCTTC.

This clonotype is a singleton in its sample. J is TRBJ2-2 and V is TRBV20-1; 7 bases are a match to TRBD2. The germline V gene encodes CDR1 DFQATT and CDR2 SNEGSKA (reference sequence). There are 15 residues in the CDR3. V lost 3 bases, J lost 7 bases, and 11 bases stayed unmatched. In DNA, the CDR3 is TGCAGTGCTAGCTCGAGCGGGACGGGAGGCGGGGAGCTGTTTTTT. The encoded protein is CSASSSGTGGGELFF.

The rearrangement joins TRBV10-3 to TRBJ2-2; TRBD1 might be the D (6 bases). The CDR3 spans 17 residues. The V end lost 0 bases, the J end lost 11 bases, and 22 bases lay between the germline ends. Per the germline V gene, CDR1 is ENHRY and CDR2 is SYGVKD. The CDR3 DNA reads as TGTGCCATCAGTGAGTCGGGGACAAATCACCGGGGTTCCGAGCTGTTTTTT. Amino acid sequence: CAISESGTNHRGSELFF.

This clonotype was picked up a small number of times. J is TRBJ1-1 and V is TRBV28, with D possibly being TRBD1 (5 bases). Germline values: CDR1 MDHEN, CDR2 SYDVKM. V lost 7 bases, J lost 5 bases, and 11 bases lay in between. The CDR3 is 12 residues long. The CDR3 reads CASTGRGTEAFF. The CDR3 region has the DNA TGTGCCAGCACGGGGCGTGGGACTGAAGCTTTCTTT.

V usage is TRBV28 and J usage is TRBJ2-4, with D unclear. The CDR3 is made up of 14 amino acids. Per germline, CDR1 MDHEN and CDR2 SYDVKM. Trimming removed 8 bases from V and 0 bases from J, with 11 bases in between. CDR3 DNA sequence: TGTGCCAGCCGCCCGGCGATAGCCAAAAACATTCAGTACTTC. It codes for CASRPAIAKNIQYF.

This clonotype was recorded a few times. The chain recombines TRBV7-3 with TRBJ2-1; 9 nucleotides match TRBD2. V shed 2 bases, J shed 6 bases, and the junction held 5 bases outside the gene matches. CDR1 is SGHTA and CDR2 is FQGTGA in the germline V gene. This CDR3 is 15 amino acids long. The CDR3 sequence: CASSLSAGGPNEQFF. CDR3 sequence (DNA): TGTGCCAGCAGCTTATCCGCGGGAGGGCCCAATGAGCAGTTCTTC.

The chain joins TRBV2 to TRBJ2-4; D not certain. The last part of the DNA fits TRBJ2-7 better; the J call may be wrong. Germline V gene data show CDR1 as SNHLY and CDR2 as FYNNEI. This CDR3 spans 14 amino acids. The CDR3 region has the DNA TGTGCCAGCAGTGAAGCTGGGGTCCCCTACGAGCAGTACTTC. It yields the protein CASSEAGVPYEQYF.

V is TRBV6-1 and J is TRBJ2-5, with TRBD2 as a possible D gene (6 bases). The CDR3 is made up of 13 amino acids. Trimming left V 6 bases short and J 1 base short, with 9 bases between. Germline CDR1 is MNHNS and CDR2 is SASEGT. CDR3 nucleotide sequence: TGTGCCAGCAGGAGAGCGGGCCAAGAGACCCAGTACTTC. As protein: CASRRAGQETQYF.

This chain connects TRBV5-1 to TRBJ2-7; 7 bases align to TRBD2. The CDR3 loop spans 16 amino acids. Germline V lookup: CDR1 SGHRS, CDR2 YFSETQ. The V gene end was trimmed by 0 bases and the J gene end by 0 bases; junction bases not matched to a gene: 6. This CDR3 reads CASSLEGGSPSYEQYF. The CDR3 DNA sequence: TGCGCCAGCAGCTTGGAGGGCGGGAGTCCCTCCTACGAGCAGTACTTC.

The chain joins TRBV20-1 to TRBJ2-3; D may correspond to TRBD1 or TRBD2 (5 bases each). Trimming took off 6 bases at V and 3 bases at J, with 22 bases between the two ends. In germline, CDR1 is DFQATT, CDR2 SNEGSKA (reference sequence). The CDR3 consists of 16 residues. The CDR3 DNA reads TGCAGTGCCCGTCCGGGGTGGGGCGGTTGGACAGATACGCAGTATTTT. Translated: CSARPGWGGWTDTQYF.

This clonotype has ten or more counts. J is TRBJ1-2 and V is TRBV12-3 or TRBV12-4; 7 bases line up with TRBD1. This CDR3 is 14 amino acids long. The ends lost 1 base at V and 8 bases at J; junction bases unmatched: 7. The CDR3 is CASSLGGGGLGYTF. The CDR3, as DNA: TGTGCCAGCAGTTTAGGAGGAGGGGGCTTGGGCTACACCTTC.

V is TRBV20-1 and J is TRBJ2-7, with 11 bases aligning to TRBD2. The CDR3 has 14 amino acids. V dropped 5 bases and J dropped 4; count of bases not matched to a gene: 7. Germline assignment: CDR1 DFQATT and CDR2 SNEGSKA (reference sequence). CDR3 nucleotides: TGCAGTGCTGGTTCGACTAGCGGGATGTACGAGCAGTACTTC. It is translated as CSAGSTSGMYEQYF.

Notes on this clonotype: Germline is not matched at one junction end, which may reflect a read error. This chain links TRBV10-3 with TRBJ2-7, with D unclear. The CDR3 runs 13 residues. From germline, CDR1 is ENHRY and CDR2 SYGVKD. CDR3 in amino acids: CANSDQLVYEQYF. CDR3 nucleotide sequence: TGTGCCAACAGTGACCAACTGGTCTACGAGCAGTACTTC.

This clonotype was seen a handful of times. The chain joins TRBV5-5 to TRBJ1-2; D perhaps matches TRBD1 (6 bases). Germline V gene sequence: CDR1 SGHKS, CDR2 YYEKEE (reference sequence). The CDR3 has 14 amino acids. Trimming took 4 bases from V and 4 from J, leaving 14 bases between them. The CDR3 DNA is TGTGCCAGCAGCCCGGACAGCGTACGCTATGGCTACACCTTC. It yields the protein CASSPDSVRYGYTF.